Listed here are 21 T cell receptor beta chains from one sample, sequenced in a study of OX40 agonist ivuxolimab in advanced cancers. Generated by immunoSEQ multiplex PCR, the TCRdb table keeps only in-frame clones and is missing some. The repertoire has about 94,000 clones, 92% of them found once; the top ten carry around 3.3%. The sequencing used CD4+ or CD8+ T cells sorted from blood, collected in a trial of the OX40 agonist ivuxolimab. These receptors all stem from an adult with an advanced solid tumor such as melanoma, head and neck, liver or kidney cancer.

V is TRBV6-5 and J is TRBJ2-5; D not certain. The J call may be in error: the DNA end matches TRBJ2-7 better. Germline values: CDR1 MNHEY, CDR2 SVGAGI. The CDR3 sequence is 13 residues long. CDR3 DNA sequence: TGTGCCAGCAGTTACGATTTTGGGTACGAGCAGTACTTC. Protein: CASSYDFGYEQYF.

This sequence joins TRBV4-1 and TRBJ2-1; 12 bases are shared with TRBD2. Trimming took 4 bases from V and 0 from J; bases not matched to a gene: 7. The CDR3 runs 18 residues. Germline V gene lookup returns CDR1 MGHRA and CDR2 YSYEKL. CDR3: CASSLPLAGGISYNEQFF. The CDR3 bases are TGCGCCAGCAGCCTCCCCCTAGCGGGAGGGATCTCCTACAATGAGCAGTTCTTC.

The chain employs TRBV6-1 and TRBJ2-7, with D possibly being TRBD1 (6 bases). The germline V gene encodes CDR1 MNHNS and CDR2 SASEGT. V dropped 4 bases and J dropped 1 base, with 14 bases sitting between them. The CDR3 spans 15 residues. Written as DNA, the CDR3 is TGTGCCAGCAGTGTATGGACAGACCGATCCTACGAGCAGTACTTC. As protein: CASSVWTDRSYEQYF.

This rearrangement joins TRBV7-9 to TRBJ2-2; D uncertain. CDR3 length: 14 residues. The V end was cut by 0 bases, the J end by 0 bases, with 2 bases between. The germline V gene encodes CDR1 SEHNR and CDR2 FQNEAQ (reference sequence). For the CDR3, the DNA is TGTGCCAGCAGCTTAGCACCGAACACCGGGGAGCTGTTTTTT. This encodes CASSLAPNTGELFF.

This chain joins TRBV27 and TRBJ2-5; D not certain. This CDR3 comprises 11 residues. The germline gives CDR1 MNHEY, CDR2 SMNVEV (reference sequence). V lost 3 bases and J lost 3, with 2 bases in between. The CDR3: CASSFEETQYF. The CDR3 DNA reads TGTGCCAGCAGTTTTGAAGAGACCCAGTACTTC.

This rearrangement joins TRBV27 to TRBJ2-5; no reliable D call. The ends were cut back, 4 bases at V and 2 bases at J, with 14 bases in the middle. Germline assignment: CDR1 MNHEY and CDR2 SMNVEV (reference sequence). This CDR3 comprises 15 residues. The CDR3 nucleotides read TGTGCCAGCAGTTCCTCCGATTCATATCAAGAGACCCAGTACTTC. Its translation is CASSSSDSYQETQYF.

The chain is built from TRBV29-1 and TRBJ2-5; D perhaps matches TRBD1 (6 bases). Germline lookup yields CDR1 SQVTM and CDR2 ANQGSEA. Trimming pared 0 bases from V and 6 bases from J, leaving 11 bases between. This CDR3 spans 13 amino acids. The CDR3 DNA is TGCAGCGTTGAAGATGGGGACAAAAAGACCCAGTACTTC. Translation: CSVEDGDKKTQYF.

V and J are TRBV27 and TRBJ1-1; 7 bases are shared with TRBD1. This CDR3 is 16 amino acids long. Trimming at V came to 0 bases and at J to 0 bases, leaving 4 bases not matched to a gene. Germline values: CDR1 MNHEY, CDR2 SMNVEV (reference sequence). Here the CDR3 DNA reads TGTGCCAGCAGTTTATCGGGACAGACCATGAACACTGAAGCTTTCTTT. Amino acids: CASSLSGQTMNTEAFF.

This chain connects TRBV5-5 to TRBJ1-2; weak D call: TRBD1 (6 bases). Germline loops: CDR1 SGHKS, CDR2 YYEKEE (reference sequence). Between the trimmed V and J ends, which lost 0 bases and 10 bases, there was a span of 16 bases. The CDR3 is made up of 14 amino acids. The CDR3: CASSLVGQGIDYTF. As DNA, the CDR3 is TGTGCCAGCAGCTTGGTAGGGCAGGGGATCGACTACACCTTC.

The chain links TRBV10-3 to TRBJ1-1; D is perhaps TRBD1 (6 bases). V was trimmed by 6 bases and J by 2 bases, leaving 25 bases between them. This CDR3 has 18 amino acids. Germline-derived CDR1 and CDR2 are ENHRY and SYGVKD. The CDR3 protein is CAISDLGQFGVYNTEAFF. The CDR3 DNA is TGTGCCATCAGCGACCTCGGACAGTTCGGGGTGTATAACACTGAAGCTTTCTTT.

This chain uses TRBV10-1 with TRBJ1-5, with 8 bases lining up with TRBD1. Per germline, CDR1 WNHNN and CDR2 SYGVQD (reference sequence). This CDR3 region has 19 residues. Trimming removed 3 bases from V and 1 base from J; junction bases left unmatched: 14. The CDR3 nucleotides read TGCGCCAGCAGTGAAAAGGACAGGGTGGGTTGCAAAAGCAATCAGCCCCAGCATTTT. It is translated as CASSEKDRVGCKSNQPQHF.

Regarding this clone: The same CDR3 also results from other DNA sequences found in this sample. The V call is TRBV7-9, the J call TRBJ1-1; D gene unclear. Per the germline V gene, CDR1 is SEHNR and CDR2 is FQNEAQ (reference sequence). This CDR3 region has 12 residues. V shed 1 base and J shed 5 bases, with 5 bases lying between them. The CDR3 is CASSLGVTEAFF. Written as DNA, the CDR3 is TGTGCCAGCAGCTTAGGAGTGACTGAAGCTTTCTTT.

This chain links TRBV7-6 with TRBJ2-3; 10 bases align to TRBD2. The CDR3 is 16 amino acids. The J segment lost 1 base and the V segment lost 2 bases, leaving 3 bases of the junction unmatched. Germline values: CDR1 SGHVS, CDR2 FNYEAQ. The CDR3 loop is CASSLPTSGGTDTQYF. CDR3 DNA: TGTGCCAGCAGCTTACCAACTAGCGGGGGCACAGATACGCAGTATTTT.

The chain combines TRBV19 with TRBJ2-2; D is uncertain. Germline assignment: CDR1 LNHDA and CDR2 SQIVND (reference sequence). This CDR3 is 12 amino acids long. V dropped 3 bases and J dropped 13 bases, with 12 bases sitting between them. Here the CDR3 reads CASSIGGLGLFF. In nucleotides, the CDR3 is TGTGCCAGTAGTATTGGCGGATTGGGGCTGTTTTTT. The full variable domain, completed using reference TRBV19 and TRBJ2-2, is DGGITQSPKYLFRKEGQNVTLSCEQNLNHDAMYWYRQDPGQGLRLIYYSQIVNDFQKGDIAEGYSVSREKKESFPLTVTSAQKNPTAFYLCASSIGGLGLFFGEGSRLTVL.

The chain employs TRBV5-4 and TRBJ2-1, with TRBD1 identical over 11 bases. With V trimmed by 6 bases and J by 8 bases, 4 bases remained unmatched. CDR1 is SGHNT, CDR2 YYREEE, per germline (reference sequence). This CDR3 is 13 amino acids long. CDR3 residues: CASIPGQGDEQFF. The CDR3 DNA reads TGTGCCAGCATCCCGGGACAGGGGGATGAGCAGTTCTTC.

The chain has TRBV7-3 and TRBJ2-3; 8 positions agree with TRBD2. V shed 2 bases and J 4 bases; nucleotides not matched to a gene: 11. Germline loops: CDR1 SGHTA, CDR2 FQGTGA. The CDR3 totals 17 residues. The CDR3 region is CASSLSQAGGPADTQYF. The CDR3 DNA reads as TGTGCCAGCAGCTTATCGCAGGCGGGAGGCCCCGCAGATACGCAGTATTTT. The whole variable domain, remainder taken from reference TRBV7-3 and TRBJ2-3, is GAGVSQTPSNKVTEKGKYVELRCDPISGHTALYWYRQSLGQGPEFLIYFQGTGAADDSGLPNDRFFAVRPEGSVSTLKIQRTERGDSAVYLCASSLSQAGGPADTQYFGPGTRLTVL.

This rearrangement joins TRBV4-3 to TRBJ2-3; 8 bases line up with TRBD2. This CDR3 region has 16 residues. Trimming cost V 0 bases and J 5 bases; bases outside gene matches: 7. The germline V gene encodes CDR1 LGHNA and CDR2 YSLEER. This chain's CDR3 is CASSQEGAGGVDTQYF. CDR3 bases: TGCGCCAGCAGCCAAGAGGGGGCGGGGGGTGTAGATACGCAGTATTTT.

The chain combines TRBV6-9 with TRBJ2-3; D may be TRBD1 or TRBD2 (6 bases each). Germline CDR1 and CDR2: MNHGY and SVAAGI. The CDR3 covers 14 residues. V lost 4 bases and J lost 11, with 19 bases in between. The CDR3 here is CASSSDRRGCGQYF. CDR3 nucleotides: TGTGCCAGCAGTTCCGACCGGAGGGGGTGTGGGCAGTATTTT.

This chain joins TRBV6-5 and TRBJ1-2; D is possibly TRBD1 (5 bases). Trimming left V 2 bases short and J 6 bases short, with 16 bases between. CDR3 length: 15 amino acids. The germline V gene has CDR1 MNHEY and CDR2 SVGAGI. The CDR3 DNA reads TGTGCCAGCAGTTACGACAGCACTACGGCAGATGGCTACACCTTC. Translated: CASSYDSTTADGYTF.

This chain joins TRBV27 and TRBJ2-1, with unresolved D. Looked up from germline, CDR1 is MNHEY and CDR2 is SMNVEV (reference sequence). V was cut by 6 bases and J by 3 bases, with 12 bases left in between. There are 14 residues in the CDR3. The CDR3 sequence is CASRIDQSYNEQFF. The DNA of the CDR3 is TGTGCCAGCAGAATTGATCAGAGCTACAATGAGCAGTTCTTC.

The V gene is TRBV2, the J gene TRBJ2-7, with 7 positions matching TRBD1. The germline V gene encodes CDR1 SNHLY and CDR2 FYNNEI. This CDR3 is built from 14 residues. V gave up 1 base and J gave up 3 bases; unmatched junction bases: 3. CDR3 sequence: CASSEGTGLYEQYF. The CDR3 DNA follows: TGTGCCAGCAGTGAAGGGACAGGACTCTACGAGCAGTACTTC.